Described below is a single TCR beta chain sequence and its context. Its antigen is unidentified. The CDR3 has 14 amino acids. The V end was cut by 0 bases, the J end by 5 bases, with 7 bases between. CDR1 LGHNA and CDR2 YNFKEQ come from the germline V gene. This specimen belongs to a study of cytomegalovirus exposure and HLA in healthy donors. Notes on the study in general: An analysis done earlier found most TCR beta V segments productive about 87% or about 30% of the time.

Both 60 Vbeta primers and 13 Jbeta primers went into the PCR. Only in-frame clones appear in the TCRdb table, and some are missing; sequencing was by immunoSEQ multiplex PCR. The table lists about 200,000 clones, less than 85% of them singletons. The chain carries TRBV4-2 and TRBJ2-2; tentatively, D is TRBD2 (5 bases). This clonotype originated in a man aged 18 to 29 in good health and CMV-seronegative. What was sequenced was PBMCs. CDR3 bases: TGTGCCAGCAGCCAAGAGCGGGTTACCGGGGAGCTGTTTTTT. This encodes CASSQERVTGELFF.